These T cell receptor beta chains were read from a single sample in a study of OX40 agonist ivuxolimab in advanced cancers. Here immunoSEQ multiplex PCR was the method, and the copy in TCRdb shows in-frame clones only, minus some. The sample includes approximately 68,000 clones, about 91% of them seen just once. The sequencing here drew on CD4+ or CD8+ T cells sorted from blood, taken in a trial of the OX40 agonist ivuxolimab. The receptors were gathered from an adult with an advanced solid tumor such as melanoma, head and neck, liver or kidney cancer. The CDR3 runs from the conserved cysteine through the conserved F or W. The order of the fields is J gene, V gene, clone size, CDR3 length, D gene, CDR3 DNA, CDR3 protein. D genes are given only for firm matches. Rows give clone size only sometimes, using once, few, many, or a class for an expanded clone.

TRBJ2-2	TRBV15	-	17	TRBD2	TGTGCCACCAGCAGAGAAGGGCTAGCGGGGCGGACCGGGGAGCTGTTTTTT	CATSREGLAGRTGELFF
TRBJ2-5	TRBV9	once	15	-	TGTGCCAGCAGCCCCCCCGGGACCCTGGAAGAGACCCAGTACTTC	CASSPPGTLEETQYF
TRBJ1-2	TRBV2	-	13	-	TGTGCCAGCAGGGAGTCTGCTTCTTATGGCTACACCTTC	CASRESASYGYTF
TRBJ2-7	TRBV28	-	15	TRBD2	TGTGCCAGCAGTCTAAAGCGGGGGAGGGCCTACGAGCAGTACTTC	CASSLKRGRAYEQYF
TRBJ1-2	TRBV6-1	once	13	-	TGTGCCAGCAGTCCGGGACCGACTTATGGCTACACCTTC	CASSPGPTYGYTF
TRBJ2-5	TRBV7-7	-	14	TRBD2	TGTGCTAGCAGCTCGGGACTAGGCCAAGAGACCCAGTACTTC	CASSSGLGQETQYF
TRBJ1-1	TRBV20-1	few	11	-	TGCTTCGGACAGAGGAACACTGAAGCTTTCTTT	CFGQRNTEAFF
TRBJ2-7	TRBV6-5	-	14	-	TGTGCCAGCAGTTACGGCAGGGGTGGGGACGAGCAGTACTTC	CASSYGRGGDEQYF
TRBJ2-3	TRBV30	few	14	-	TGTGCCTGGAGAGACGGGGTGGGCACAGATACGCAGTATTTT	CAWRDGVGTDTQYF
TRBJ1-1	TRBV7-2	few	14	-	TGTGCCAGCAGCCCGCAGGGGACGAACACTGAAGCTTTCTTT	CASSPQGTNTEAFF
TRBJ2-3	TRBV29-1	-	14	-	TGCAGCGTTTCCCAGATACTTAGCACAGATACGCAGTATTTT	CSVSQILSTDTQYF
TRBJ1-2	TRBV5-8	-	12	-	TGTGCCAGCAGCTTTGAGAGGGACGGCTACACCTTC	CASSFERDGYTF
TRBJ2-1	TRBV2	few	15	-	TGTGCCAGCAGTGTTGAGGGGGGCAATCTCGGTGAGCAGTTCTTC	CASSVEGGNLGEQFF
TRBJ2-7	TRBV11-3	-	15	TRBD1	TGTGCCAGCAGCCCAGGACAGGGCTTAGACTACGAGCAGTACTTC	CASSPGQGLDYEQYF
TRBJ1-6	TRBV30	-	13	TRBD1	TGTGCCTGGAGTACCACAGGGGAAGCACCCCTCCACTTT	CAWSTTGEAPLHF
TRBJ1-2	TRBV27	-	12	TRBD1	TGTGCCAGCAGAGGGACAGGGCAAGGCTACACCTTC	CASRGTGQGYTF
TRBJ2-5	TRBV27	-	14	TRBD2	TGTGCCAGCAGTTTATACGGACTAGAACAGACCCAGTACTTC	CASSLYGLEQTQYF
TRBJ2-7	TRBV28	-	15	-	TGTGCCAGCATCCGAGGGGGGAGTGAAAGCTACGAGCAGTACTTC	CASIRGGSESYEQYF
TRBJ1-1	TRBV28	-	14	-	TGTGCCAGCAGTTTAATTCAGGAGAACACTGAAGCTTTCTTT	CASSLIQENTEAFF
TRBJ2-3	TRBV29-1	-	10	-	TGCAGCGTTGGGATAGATACGCAGTATTTT	CSVGIDTQYF
TRBJ2-7	TRBV7-2	-	14	-	TGTGCCAGCAGCCTGGGGCAGACAGGCCACGAGCAGTACTTC	CASSLGQTGHEQYF
TRBJ2-1	TRBV29-1	-	12	-	TGCAGCGGGCTGGACTATGACAATGAGCAGTTCTTC	CSGLDYDNEQFF
TRBJ2-4	TRBV5-1	-	17	-	TGCGCCAGCAGCCCAGCCGGGACTCTTCTAGCCAAAAACATTCAGTACTTC	CASSPAGTLLAKNIQYF
TRBJ2-7	TRBV15	once	16	-	TGTGCCACCAGCAGGGGGGCGGGCAGGAGCTCCTACGAGCAGTACTTC	CATSRGAGRSSYEQYF